Each of the 14 T cell receptor beta chains below was sequenced from the same sample in a study of vaccination effects on CD4 cells after COVID-19. The assay was immunoSEQ multiplex PCR, and TCRdb's table has in-frame clones only and misses some. The sample yields around 33,000 clones, around three fifths seen once. These receptors lack a known antigen. Under the ViraFEST assay, PBMC were stimulated with viral peptide pools so that antigen-specific CD4+ T cells expanded. Sequencing was performed afterwards. Having been cultured for approximately ten days, the cells underwent CD4+ T cell isolation. BNT162b2 vaccine or mRNA-1273 vaccine was given to participants in two doses. The starting material was CD4+ T cells from PBMCs cultured with SARS-CoV-2 spike peptides, obtained after COVID-19 vaccination. These receptors were taken from a human donor who received a COVID-19 vaccine.

The chain carries TRBV15 and TRBJ2-5, with TRBD2 matching over 11 bases. V was pared by 3 bases and J by 4 bases, with 4 bases of the junction left unmatched. Germline CDR1 and CDR2: LNHNV and YYDKDF (reference sequence). There are 15 residues in the CDR3. The CDR3 spells CATSRGLAGGETQYF. CDR3 DNA sequence: TGTGCCACCAGCAGGGGTCTAGCGGGAGGAGAGACCCAGTACTTC.

The rearrangement links TRBV5-1 to TRBJ1-4; no clear D gene. Germline-derived CDR1 and CDR2 are SGHRS and YFSETQ. This CDR3 region has 14 residues. V was trimmed by 0 bases and J by 6 bases, leaving 9 bases between them. CDR3 bases: TGCGCCAGCAGCTTGGGGCAGCAAGATGAAAAACTGTTTTTT. Residues: CASSLGQQDEKLFF.

The chain carries TRBV5-4 and TRBJ1-4, with D unclear. V was pared by 1 base and J by 4 bases, with 11 bases between. From germline, CDR1 is SGHNT and CDR2 YYREEE (reference sequence). The CDR3 contains 15 residues. This CDR3 is CASSLSRGFNEKLFF. The CDR3 coding sequence is TGTGCCAGCAGCTTGTCGCGGGGATTTAATGAAAAACTGTTTTTT.

This clone was seen only a few times. V and J are TRBV6-1 and TRBJ1-1, with no clear D. CDR3 length: 14 amino acids. Germline V CDR1 and CDR2: MNHNS, SASEGT. Trimming stripped 0 bases from V and 3 bases from J, with 8 bases between. The CDR3 sequence is CASSEALGDTEAFF. The CDR3 coding sequence is TGTGCCAGCAGTGAAGCGCTTGGGGACACTGAAGCTTTCTTT.

The genes are TRBV20-1 and TRBJ1-1; D call uncertain. The V gene's germline CDR1 is DFQATT and CDR2 SNEGSKA (reference sequence). CDR3 length: 11 residues. V was trimmed by 3 bases and J by 8 bases, leaving 10 bases between them. This chain's CDR3 is CSASSGQEAFF. The CDR3 DNA follows: TGCAGTGCTAGTTCAGGTCAAGAAGCTTTCTTT.

This clone was seen just once. This chain links TRBV4-1 with TRBJ2-7, with 7 bases identical to TRBD2. The length of the CDR3 is 16 residues. The germline V gene has CDR1 MGHRA and CDR2 YSYEKL. The V and J ends lost 0 bases and 1 base, in that order; junction bases with no gene match: 6. The CDR3 coding sequence is TGCGCCAGCAGCCAAGAAACGGGGCGGGAGTCCTACGAGCAGTACTTC. It translates to CASSQETGRESYEQYF.

The V and J genes are TRBV6-5 and TRBJ2-5; D uncertain. V was clipped by 1 base and J by 0 bases, with 3 bases between them. Germline CDR1 reads MNHEY; CDR2 reads SVGAGI. This CDR3 has 13 amino acids. The CDR3 DNA reads as TGTGCCAGCAGTTACTGGAACCAAGAGACCCAGTACTTC. Protein: CASSYWNQETQYF.

The sample holds a few counts of this clone. V gene TRBV27 combines with J gene TRBJ1-2, with D possibly TRBD1 on 5 matching bases. Germline V CDR1 and CDR2: MNHEY, SMNVEV (reference sequence). This CDR3 contains 12 residues. V was trimmed by 8 bases and J by 6 bases, leaving 13 bases between them. CDR3 sequence: CASWTWGDGYTF. The CDR3 DNA reads as TGTGCCAGCTGGACTTGGGGCGATGGCTACACCTTC.

The rearrangement uses TRBV12-3 or TRBV12-4 and TRBJ1-4, with D perhaps TRBD1 (6 bases). V was trimmed by 6 bases and J by 11 bases, leaving 16 bases between them. The CDR3 is 13 amino acids. The CDR3 loop is CASRPAGEGKLFF. Here the CDR3 DNA reads TGTGCCAGCAGACCGGCAGGGGAAGGGAAACTGTTTTTT.

The chain recombines TRBV27 with TRBJ2-7; 10 nucleotides align to TRBD1. Germline-derived CDR1 and CDR2 are MNHEY and SMNVEV (reference sequence). CDR3 length: 15 amino acids. The V segment lost 4 bases and the J segment 3 bases; nucleotides outside the gene matches: 6. Here the CDR3 reads CASSSAGTGVYEQYF. CDR3 coding DNA: TGTGCCAGCAGTTCCGCCGGGACAGGGGTCTACGAGCAGTACTTC.

The chain carries TRBV7-9 and TRBJ1-2; 8 bases map to TRBD1. Germline V lookup: CDR1 SEHNR, CDR2 FQNEAQ (reference sequence). The CDR3 loop spans 13 amino acids. V dropped 2 bases and J dropped 7; count of bases not matched to a gene: 3. The CDR3 DNA sequence: TGTGCCAGCAGCTTACAGGGGGCGAGTGGCTACACCTTC. Protein product: CASSLQGASGYTF.

The rearrangement links TRBV2 to TRBJ2-1, with 7 nucleotides matching TRBD1. Per germline, CDR1 SNHLY and CDR2 FYNNEI. CDR3 length: 16 amino acids. Trimming removed 8 bases from V and 0 bases from J; junction bases left unmatched: 10. The CDR3 sequence: CASGDYRGTSYNEQFF. In nucleotides, the CDR3 is TGTGCCAGCGGCGACTACAGGGGTACCTCCTACAATGAGCAGTTCTTC.

The chain recombines TRBV18 with TRBJ2-5; 7 bases match TRBD1. CDR3 length: 13 amino acids. Germline CDR1 reads KGHSH; CDR2 reads LQKENI. Trimming removed 1 base from V and 11 bases from J; junction bases left unmatched: 7. In nucleotides, the CDR3 is TGTGCCAGCTCACCACGTGAGGGGGCATCTCAGTACTTC. Translating it yields CASSPREGASQYF.

Details on this clone: The limits of the CDR3 on the DNA are not certain, so only TCRdb's listed CDR3 is given. The chain uses TRBV19 and TRBJ2-7; the table names TRBD1, a call not compared with the DNA. Germline V CDR1 and CDR2: LNHDA, SQIVND (reference sequence). The CDR3 length equals 14 residues, ends included. CDR3 region: CASTSGQVPWGQYF.